Presented here are 3 T cell receptor beta chains from one specimen sequenced in a study of OX40 agonist ivuxolimab in advanced cancers. Clones were read by immunoSEQ multiplex PCR, and TCRdb kept only the in-frame ones, dropping some. In the table there are 63,000 or so clones, approximately 84% of which are singletons. The input for sequencing was CD4+ or CD8+ T cells sorted from blood, taken in a trial of the OX40 agonist ivuxolimab. The receptors shown here come from an adult with an advanced solid tumor such as melanoma, head and neck, liver or kidney cancer.

This chain links TRBV27 with TRBJ2-7; a possible D gene is TRBD1 (6 bases). This CDR3 has 14 residues. Trimming shortened V by 6 bases and J by 0 bases, and 12 bases separated the two germline ends. Germline assignment: CDR1 MNHEY and CDR2 SMNVEV (reference sequence). CDR3 sequence (DNA): TGTGCCAGCAGCCCCGACAGGAGCTCCTACGAGCAGTACTTC. Encoded protein: CASSPDRSSYEQYF.

The chain joins TRBV7-2 to TRBJ1-2; TRBD1 matches 12 bases. Germline V gene data show CDR1 as SGHTA and CDR2 as FQGNSA. V lost 3 bases, J lost 5 bases, and 4 bases stayed unmatched. The CDR3 spans 15 residues. The CDR3 sequence: CASSFKGQGAYGYTF. CDR3 DNA: TGTGCCAGCAGCTTTAAGGGACAGGGGGCGTATGGCTACACCTTC. Full variable domain (outside the CDR3, taken from reference TRBV7-2 and TRBJ1-2): GAGVSQSPSNKVTEKGKDVELRCDPISGHTALYWYRQSLGQGLEFLIYFQGNSAPDKSGLPSDRFSAERTGGSVSTLTIQRTQQEDSAVYLCASSFKGQGAYGYTFGSGTRLTVV.

The rearrangement uses TRBV11-2 and TRBJ1-3; D unresolved. The V gene lost 4 bases and the J gene lost 0 bases, with 4 bases spanning the gap. The CDR3 has 13 amino acids. Germline V gene data show CDR1 as SGHAT and CDR2 as FQNNGV. CDR3 amino acids: CASSWSSGNTIYF. The CDR3 region has the DNA TGTGCCAGCAGCTGGAGCTCTGGAAACACCATATATTTT.